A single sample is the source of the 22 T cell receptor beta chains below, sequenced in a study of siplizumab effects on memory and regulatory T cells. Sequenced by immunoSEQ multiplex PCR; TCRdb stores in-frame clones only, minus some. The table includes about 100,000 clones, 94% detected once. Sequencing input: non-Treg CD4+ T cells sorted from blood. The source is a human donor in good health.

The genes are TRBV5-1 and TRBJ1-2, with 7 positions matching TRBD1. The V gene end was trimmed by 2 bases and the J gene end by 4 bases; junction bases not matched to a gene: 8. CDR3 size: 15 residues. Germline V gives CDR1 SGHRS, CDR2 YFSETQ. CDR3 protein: CASSFDRVRSYGYTF. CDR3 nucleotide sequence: TGCGCCAGCAGCTTTGACAGGGTCCGGAGCTATGGCTACACCTTC.

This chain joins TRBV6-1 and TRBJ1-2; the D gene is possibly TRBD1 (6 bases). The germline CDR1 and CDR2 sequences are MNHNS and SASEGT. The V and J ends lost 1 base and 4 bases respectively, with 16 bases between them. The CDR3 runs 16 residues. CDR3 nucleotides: TGTGCCAGCAGTGAAGAGGGGACACCCGATCTCTATGGCTACACCTTC. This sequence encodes CASSEEGTPDLYGYTF.

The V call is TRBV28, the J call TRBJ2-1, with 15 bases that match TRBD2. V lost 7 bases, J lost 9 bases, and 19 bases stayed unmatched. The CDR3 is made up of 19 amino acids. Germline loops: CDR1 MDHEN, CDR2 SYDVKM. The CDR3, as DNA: TGTGCCAGCAAAACGGACTCTCCGGGACTAGCGGGAGGTTACGGTGAGCAGTTCTTC. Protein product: CASKTDSPGLAGGYGEQFF.

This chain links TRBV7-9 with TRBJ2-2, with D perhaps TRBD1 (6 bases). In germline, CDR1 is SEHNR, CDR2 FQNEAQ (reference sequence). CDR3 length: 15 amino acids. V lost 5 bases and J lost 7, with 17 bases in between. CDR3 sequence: CASSGVNRVFGELFF. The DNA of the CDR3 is TGTGCCAGCAGCGGAGTCAACAGGGTTTTCGGGGAGCTGTTTTTT.

DNA for the CDR3: TGTGCCAGCAGACAGGGGATGGGGGGTAGCTCTGGGGCCAACGTCCTGACTTTC. It is translated as CASRQGMGGSSGANVLTF. The V gene is TRBV28, the J gene TRBJ2-6, with D perhaps matching TRBD1 (7 bases). Germline V gene sequence: CDR1 MDHEN, CDR2 SYDVKM. CDR3 length: 18 amino acids. The V end lost 6 bases, the J end lost 0 bases, and 18 bases lay between the germline ends.

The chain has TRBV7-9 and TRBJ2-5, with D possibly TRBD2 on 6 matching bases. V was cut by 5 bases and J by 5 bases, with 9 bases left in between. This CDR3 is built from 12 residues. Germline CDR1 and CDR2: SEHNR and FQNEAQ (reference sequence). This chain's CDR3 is CASSAGGETQYF. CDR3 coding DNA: TGTGCCAGCAGCGCTGGGGGGGAGACCCAGTACTTC. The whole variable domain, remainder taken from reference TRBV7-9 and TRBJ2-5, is DTGVSQNPRHKITKRGQNVTFRCDPISEHNRLYWYRQTLGQGPEFLTYFQNEAQLEKSRLLSDRFSAERPKGSFSTLEIQRTEQGDSAMYLCASSAGGETQYFGPGTRLLVL.

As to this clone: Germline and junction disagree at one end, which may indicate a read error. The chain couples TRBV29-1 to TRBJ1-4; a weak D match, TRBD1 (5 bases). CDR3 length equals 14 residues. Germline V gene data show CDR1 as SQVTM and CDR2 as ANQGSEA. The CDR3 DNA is TGCAGCGTTGAAGACAGGGCAACTAGTGAAAAACTGTTTTTT. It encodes CSVEDRATSEKLFF.

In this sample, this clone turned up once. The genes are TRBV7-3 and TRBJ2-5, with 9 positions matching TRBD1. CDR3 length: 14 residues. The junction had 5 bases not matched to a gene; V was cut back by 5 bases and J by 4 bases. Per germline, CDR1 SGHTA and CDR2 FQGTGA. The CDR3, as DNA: TGTGCCAGCAGCCAACAGGGGGCAGGAGAGACCCAGTACTTC. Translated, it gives CASSQQGAGETQYF.

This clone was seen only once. In nucleotides, the CDR3 is TGTGCCAGCAGCCTCACTAGCGGGAGGGAGACCCAGTACTTC. Encoded protein: CASSLTSGRETQYF. J is TRBJ2-5 and V is TRBV7-9; 12 bases are shared with TRBD2. Germline CDR1 is SEHNR and CDR2 is FQNEAQ (reference sequence). With 5 bases clipped from V and 5 bases from J, the junction kept 3 bases outside the gene matches. The CDR3 consists of 14 residues.

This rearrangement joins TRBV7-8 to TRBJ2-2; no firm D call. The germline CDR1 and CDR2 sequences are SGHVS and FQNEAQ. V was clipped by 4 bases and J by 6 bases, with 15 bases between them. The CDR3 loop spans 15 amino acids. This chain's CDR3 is CASSSGYFGAGELFF. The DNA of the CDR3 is TGTGCCAGCAGCTCGGGCTATTTTGGGGCCGGGGAGCTGTTTTTT. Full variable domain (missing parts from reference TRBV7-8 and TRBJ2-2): GAGVSQSPRYKVAKRGQDVALRCDPISGHVSLFWYQQALGQGPEFLTYFQNEAQLDKSGLPSDRFFAERPEGSVSTLKIQRTQQEDSAVYLCASSSGYFGAGELFFGEGSRLTVL.

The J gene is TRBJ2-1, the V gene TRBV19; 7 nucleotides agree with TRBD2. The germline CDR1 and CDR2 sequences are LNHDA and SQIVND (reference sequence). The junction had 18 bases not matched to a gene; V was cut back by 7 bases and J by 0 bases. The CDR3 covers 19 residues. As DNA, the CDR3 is TGTGCCAGTACCCCTTGGGGCGGGAGCGCAGCGAGCTCCTACAATGAGCAGTTCTTC. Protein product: CASTPWGGSAASSYNEQFF. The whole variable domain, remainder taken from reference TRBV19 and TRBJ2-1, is DGGITQSPKYLFRKEGQNVTLSCEQNLNHDAMYWYRQDPGQGLRLIYYSQIVNDFQKGDIAEGYSVSREKKESFPLTVTSAQKNPTAFYLCASTPWGGSAASSYNEQFFGPGTRLTVL.

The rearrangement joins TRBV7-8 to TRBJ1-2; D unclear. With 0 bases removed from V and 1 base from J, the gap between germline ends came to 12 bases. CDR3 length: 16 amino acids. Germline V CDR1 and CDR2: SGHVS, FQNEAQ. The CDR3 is CASSLASPDHNYGYTF. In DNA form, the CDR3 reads TGTGCCAGCAGCTTAGCGTCGCCAGACCATAACTATGGCTACACCTTC.

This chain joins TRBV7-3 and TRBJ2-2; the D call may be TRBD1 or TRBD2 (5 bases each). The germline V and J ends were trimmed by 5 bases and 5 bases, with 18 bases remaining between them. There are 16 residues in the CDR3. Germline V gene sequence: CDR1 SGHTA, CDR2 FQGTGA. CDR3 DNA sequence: TGTGCCAGCAGCGAGGCGGGTGTAGGGGTTACCGGGGAGCTGTTTTTT. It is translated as CASSEAGVGVTGELFF.

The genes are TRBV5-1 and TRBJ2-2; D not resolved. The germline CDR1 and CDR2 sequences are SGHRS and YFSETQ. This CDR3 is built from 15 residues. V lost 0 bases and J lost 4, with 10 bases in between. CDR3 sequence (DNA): TGCGCCAGCAGCTTGGCCAGCTATAGCACCGGGGAGCTGTTTTTT. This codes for CASSLASYSTGELFF.

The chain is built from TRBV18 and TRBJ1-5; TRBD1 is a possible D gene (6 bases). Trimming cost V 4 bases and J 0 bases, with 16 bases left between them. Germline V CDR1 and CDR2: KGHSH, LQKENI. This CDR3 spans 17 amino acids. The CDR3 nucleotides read TGTGCCAGCTCACAACTAACAGGGTCTTATAGCAATCAGCCCCAGCATTTT. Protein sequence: CASSQLTGSYSNQPQHF. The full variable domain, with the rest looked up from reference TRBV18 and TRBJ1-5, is NAGVMQNPRHLVRRRGQEARLRCSPMKGHSHVYWYRQLPEEGLKFMVYLQKENIIDESGMPKERFSAEFPKEGPSILRIQQVVRGDSAAYFCASSQLTGSYSNQPQHFGDGTRLSIL.

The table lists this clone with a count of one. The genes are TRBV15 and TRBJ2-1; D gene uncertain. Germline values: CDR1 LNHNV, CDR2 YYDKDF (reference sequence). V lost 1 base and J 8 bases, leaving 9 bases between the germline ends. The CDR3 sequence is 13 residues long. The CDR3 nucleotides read TGTGCCACCAGCAGAGCGTGGGGATATGAGCAGTTCTTC. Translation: CATSRAWGYEQFF. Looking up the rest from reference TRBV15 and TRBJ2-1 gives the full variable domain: DAMVIQNPRYQVTQFGKPVTLSCSQTLNHNVMYWYQQKSSQAPKLLFHYYDKDFNNEADTPDNFQSRRPNTSFCFLDIRSPGLGDTAMYLCATSRAWGYEQFFGPGTRLTVL.

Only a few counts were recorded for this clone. CDR3 bases: TGCGCCAGCAGCCCAGGGACAGCTAACCAAGAGACCCAGTACTTC. Translation gives CASSPGTANQETQYF. The J gene is TRBJ2-5, the V gene TRBV4-1; 7 bases fit TRBD1. The ends lost 4 bases at V and 0 bases at J; junction bases unmatched: 5. Germline V gene sequence: CDR1 MGHRA, CDR2 YSYEKL. The CDR3 totals 15 residues.

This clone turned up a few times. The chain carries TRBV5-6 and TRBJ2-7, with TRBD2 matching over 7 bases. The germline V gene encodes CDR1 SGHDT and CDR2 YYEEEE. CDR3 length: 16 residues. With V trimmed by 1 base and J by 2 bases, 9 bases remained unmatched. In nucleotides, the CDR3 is TGTGCCAGCAGCTTGTTTCGCCTAGCGGAGCCCTACGAGCAGTACTTC. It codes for CASSLFRLAEPYEQYF.

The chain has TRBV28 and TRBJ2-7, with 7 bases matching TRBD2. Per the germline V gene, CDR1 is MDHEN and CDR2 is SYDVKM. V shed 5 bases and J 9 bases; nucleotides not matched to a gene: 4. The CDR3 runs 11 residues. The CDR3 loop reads CASSPREAQYF. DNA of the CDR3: TGTGCCAGCAGTCCCCGGGAGGCGCAGTACTTC.

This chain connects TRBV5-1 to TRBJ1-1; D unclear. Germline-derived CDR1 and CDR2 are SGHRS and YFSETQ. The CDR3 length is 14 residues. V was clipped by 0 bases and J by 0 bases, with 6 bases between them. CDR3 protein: CASSLGGVNTEAFF. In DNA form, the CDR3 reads TGCGCCAGCAGCTTGGGGGGAGTGAACACTGAAGCTTTCTTT.

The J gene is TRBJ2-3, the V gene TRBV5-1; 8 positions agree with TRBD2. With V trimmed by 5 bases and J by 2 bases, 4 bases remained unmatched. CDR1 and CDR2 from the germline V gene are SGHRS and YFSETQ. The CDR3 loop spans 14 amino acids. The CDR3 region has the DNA TGCGCCAGCAGGGCGGGAGGACTCACAGATACGCAGTATTTT. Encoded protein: CASRAGGLTDTQYF.

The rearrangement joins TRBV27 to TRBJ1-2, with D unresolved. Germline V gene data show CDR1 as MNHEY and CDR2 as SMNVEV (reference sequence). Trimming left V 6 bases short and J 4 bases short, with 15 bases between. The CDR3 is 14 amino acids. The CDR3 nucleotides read TGTGCCAGCAGGTCAGGCGGTCGGGTCTATGGCTACACCTTC. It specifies CASRSGGRVYGYTF.